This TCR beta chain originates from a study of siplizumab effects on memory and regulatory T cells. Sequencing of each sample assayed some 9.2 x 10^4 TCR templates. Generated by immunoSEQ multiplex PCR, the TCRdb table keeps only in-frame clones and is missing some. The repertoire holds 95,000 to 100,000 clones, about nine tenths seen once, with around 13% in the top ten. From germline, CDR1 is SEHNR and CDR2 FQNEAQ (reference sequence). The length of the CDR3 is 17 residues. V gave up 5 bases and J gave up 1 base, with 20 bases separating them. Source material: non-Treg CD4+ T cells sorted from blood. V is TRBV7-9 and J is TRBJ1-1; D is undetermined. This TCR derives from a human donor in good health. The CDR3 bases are TGTGCCAGCAGCCCCTCCGGTAAACATCGGGCGAACACTGAAGCTTTCTTT. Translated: CASSPSGKHRANTEAFF.